The 6 T cell receptor beta chains below all came from one sample that was sequenced in a study of blood T cell repertoires in COVID-19 (dated by TCRdb to 2020 to 2021). Libraries were prepared through the immunoSEQ multiplex PCR assay. TCRdb re-hosts the immuneACCESS table, in-frame sequences only. Its copies lack some clones; in the studies checked, an unresolved V gene accounts for under half of them, and the cause for the rest is not known. Here the sample has more than 60,000 clones; around 85% occur a single time. In total, the top ten clones hold about a sixth of the sample. Sequencing used peripheral blood. The receptors here all came from a human donor in a cohort sampled during active COVID-19.

The V and J genes are TRBV6-5 and TRBJ2-7; the match to TRBD1 covers 7 bases. V trimming: 6 bases; J trimming: 5 bases; junction bases outside the gene matches: 10. The CDR3 is 14 amino acids. Per the germline V gene, CDR1 is MNHEY and CDR2 is SVGAGI. The CDR3 DNA sequence: TGTGCCAGCAGCCGGGGACAGCCTGCGGACGAGCAGTACTTC. Residues: CASSRGQPADEQYF.

The DNA of the CDR3 is TGTGCCATCAGGGGACAGGGGGATACTGAAGCTTTCTTT. It specifies CAIRGQGDTEAFF. The chain is built from TRBV10-3 and TRBJ1-1, with 11 bases fitting TRBD1. This CDR3 region has 13 residues. CDR1 and CDR2 from the germline V gene are ENHRY and SYGVKD. V was clipped by 6 bases and J by 5 bases; unmatched bases: 2.

This clone was detected only a few times. The chain has TRBV7-2 and TRBJ1-1, with 9 bases that match TRBD1. Looked up from germline, CDR1 is SGHTA and CDR2 is FQGNSA. The CDR3 consists of 14 residues. Germline trimming cut 9 bases from V and 11 bases from J; bases unmatched to any gene: 16. In nucleotides, the CDR3 is TGTGCCAGTTCGTCGTGGGGGACAGGGAGTTCGGCTTTCTTT. It is translated as CASSSWGTGSSAFF.

The V gene is TRBV5-4, the J gene TRBJ1-2, with 7 positions matching TRBD1. Germline CDR1 and CDR2: SGHNT and YYREEE (reference sequence). The CDR3 loop spans 14 amino acids. Germline trimming cut 4 bases from V and 2 bases from J; bases unmatched to any gene: 5. Here the CDR3 reads CASSQGGSNYGYTF. CDR3 DNA sequence: TGTGCCAGCAGCCAAGGGGGCTCGAACTATGGCTACACCTTC.

The chain carries TRBV4-2 and TRBJ2-2; D is possibly TRBD1 (6 bases). V was shortened by 1 base and J by 7 bases, with 13 bases between the two germline ends. Germline CDR1 reads LGHNA; CDR2 reads YNFKEQ. The CDR3 runs to 15 residues. In nucleotides, the CDR3 is TGTGCCAGCAGCCAAGGAGGGCGAGGGGGCGGGGAGCTGTTTTTT. As protein: CASSQGGRGGGELFF.

This clone was picked up a small number of times. V usage is TRBV30 and J usage is TRBJ1-5; D may be TRBD1 (5 bases). V dropped 0 bases and J dropped 4 bases, with 13 bases sitting between them. Germline V gene data show CDR1 as GTSNPN and CDR2 as SVGIG (reference sequence). The CDR3 is 15 amino acids. The CDR3 loop reads CAWSVRGVLNQPQHF. The CDR3 nucleotides are TGTGCCTGGAGTGTGCGGGGGGTCTTGAATCAGCCCCAGCATTTT. The entire variable domain, with the rest obtained from reference TRBV30 and TRBJ1-5, is as follows: SQTIHQWPATLVQPVGSPLSLECTVEGTSNPNLYWYRQAAGRGLQLLFYSVGIGQISSEVPQNLSASRPQDRQFILSSKKLLLSDSGFYLCAWSVRGVLNQPQHFGDGTRLSIL.